The entry below describes one T cell receptor (beta chain). Its target is unknown. This entry comes from a study of naive and memory T cell subsets. Study-level points and caveats: The RNA method is potentially sensitive to activation and differentiation changes.

Amplification of ligated cDNA took four PCR rounds with SP2 and nested alpha and beta constant primers. Alpha and beta constant region primers primed reverse transcription for blood and skin samples. TCRdb re-analysed the 5' RACE reads in MiXCR, keeping a single row per CDR3 protein. Of roughly 30,000 distinct CDR3 sequences listed, around 15% are singletons. V shed 3 bases and J shed 0 bases, with 8 bases lying between them. This CDR3 comprises 14 residues. In germline, CDR1 is MNHNS, CDR2 SASEGT. TCR cDNA received a 3' ligated oligonucleotide that carried a UMI. Whole blood, 2 to 2.5 ml, came from adult healthy volunteers. Unsorted total RNA, about 1 to 1000 ng, was DNase treated before reverse transcription.

The V gene is TRBV6-1, the J gene TRBJ2-5; D is perhaps TRBD2 (5 bases). The origin of this receptor is a female donor in good health. CDR3 sequence: CASSDGRNQETQYF. The DNA of the CDR3 is TGTGCCAGCAGTGATGGGAGAAACCAAGAGACCCAGTACTTC.